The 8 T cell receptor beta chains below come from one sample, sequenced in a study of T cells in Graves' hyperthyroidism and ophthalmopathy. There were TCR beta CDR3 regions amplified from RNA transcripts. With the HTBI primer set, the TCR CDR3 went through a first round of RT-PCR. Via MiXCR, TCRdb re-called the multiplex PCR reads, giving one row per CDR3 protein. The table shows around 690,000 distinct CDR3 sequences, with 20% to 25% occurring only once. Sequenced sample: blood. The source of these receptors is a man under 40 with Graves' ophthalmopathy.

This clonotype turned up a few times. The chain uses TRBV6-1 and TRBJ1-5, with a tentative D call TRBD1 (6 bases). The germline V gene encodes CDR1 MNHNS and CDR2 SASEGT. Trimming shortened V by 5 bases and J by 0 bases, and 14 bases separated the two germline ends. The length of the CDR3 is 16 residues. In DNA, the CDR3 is TGTGCCAGCAGTAGGGGGTTTGGCAGTAGCAATCAGCCCCAGCATTTT. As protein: CASSRGFGSSNQPQHF.

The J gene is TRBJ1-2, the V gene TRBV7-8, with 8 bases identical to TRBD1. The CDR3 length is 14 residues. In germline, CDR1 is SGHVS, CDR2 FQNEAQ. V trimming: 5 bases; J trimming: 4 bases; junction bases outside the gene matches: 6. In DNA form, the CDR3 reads TGTGCCAGCAGCCCGCTGGGACAGGCCTATGGCTACACCTTC. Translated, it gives CASSPLGQAYGYTF.

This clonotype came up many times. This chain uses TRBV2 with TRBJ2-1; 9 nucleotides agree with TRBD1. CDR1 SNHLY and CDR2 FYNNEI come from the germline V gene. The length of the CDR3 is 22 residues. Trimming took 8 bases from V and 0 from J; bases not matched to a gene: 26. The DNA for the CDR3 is TGTGCCAGCCCCCCCGAGGGACAGGGCCTGAGACTTTACCAGAGCTCCTACAATGAGCAGTTCTTC. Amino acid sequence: CASPPEGQGLRLYQSSYNEQFF.

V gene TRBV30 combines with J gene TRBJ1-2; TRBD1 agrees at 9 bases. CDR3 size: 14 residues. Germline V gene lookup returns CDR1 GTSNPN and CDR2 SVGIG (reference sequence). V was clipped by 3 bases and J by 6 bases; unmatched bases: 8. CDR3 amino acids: CAWRGKGQGNGYTF. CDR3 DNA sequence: TGTGCCTGGAGGGGGAAAGGACAGGGGAATGGCTACACCTTC.

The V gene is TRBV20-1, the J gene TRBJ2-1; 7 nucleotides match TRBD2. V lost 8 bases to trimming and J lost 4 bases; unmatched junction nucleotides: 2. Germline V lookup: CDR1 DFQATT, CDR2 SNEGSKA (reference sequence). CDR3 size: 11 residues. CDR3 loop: CSQGLYNEQFF. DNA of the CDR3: TGCAGTCAGGGACTATACAATGAGCAGTTCTTC.

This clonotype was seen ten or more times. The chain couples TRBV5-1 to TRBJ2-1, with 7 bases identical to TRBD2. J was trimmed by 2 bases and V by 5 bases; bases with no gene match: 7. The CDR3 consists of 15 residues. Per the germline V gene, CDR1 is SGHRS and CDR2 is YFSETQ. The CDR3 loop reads CASRVLADAYNEQFF. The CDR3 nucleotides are TGCGCCAGCAGGGTCCTAGCGGACGCCTACAATGAGCAGTTCTTC.

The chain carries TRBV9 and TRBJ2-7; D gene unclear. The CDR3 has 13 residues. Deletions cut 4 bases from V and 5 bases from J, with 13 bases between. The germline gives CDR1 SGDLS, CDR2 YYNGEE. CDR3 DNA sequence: TGTGCCAGCAGCCAGACGGACCCCCACGAGCAGTACTTC. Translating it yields CASSQTDPHEQYF.

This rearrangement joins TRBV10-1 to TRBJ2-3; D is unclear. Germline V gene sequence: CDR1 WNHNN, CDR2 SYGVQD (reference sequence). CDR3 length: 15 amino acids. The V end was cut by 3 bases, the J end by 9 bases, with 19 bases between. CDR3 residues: CASSDHGQSGGTQYF. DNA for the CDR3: TGCGCCAGCAGTGACCACGGCCAGTCTGGTGGCACGCAGTATTTT.